This T cell receptor beta chain was captured by sequencing in a study of T cell responses to AZD1222 COVID-19 vaccine. The study, taken as a whole, reports: The sample set comprised mostly white British donors with more females, and clonal diversity was possibly underestimated. No repertoire was sampled before or during the peak T cell response, only after it. Of the AZD1222 recipients, only five to seven were seropositive at baseline. In the spike-specific TCR repertoire, nearly half reportedly target unmutated variant regions.

Measured with immunoSEQ multiplex PCR; TCRdb has only the in-frame clones, and not every one. The sample lists fewer than 30,000 clones, around 80% occurring once. The CDR3 is 15 residues long. V was pared by 6 bases and J by 5 bases, with 17 bases between. The germline V gene encodes CDR1 LGHNT and CDR2 FRNRAP. Details on this clone: No antigen is known for it.

The receptor was isolated from an adult in good health. Here the sequenced sample was peripheral blood, taken on day 0 of AZD1222 vaccination. This chain connects TRBV12-5 to TRBJ2-1; D might be TRBD2 (6 bases). The CDR3 protein is CASGITVAGNNEQFF. DNA for the CDR3: TGTGCTAGTGGAATTACGGTGGCGGGAAACAATGAGCAGTTCTTC.